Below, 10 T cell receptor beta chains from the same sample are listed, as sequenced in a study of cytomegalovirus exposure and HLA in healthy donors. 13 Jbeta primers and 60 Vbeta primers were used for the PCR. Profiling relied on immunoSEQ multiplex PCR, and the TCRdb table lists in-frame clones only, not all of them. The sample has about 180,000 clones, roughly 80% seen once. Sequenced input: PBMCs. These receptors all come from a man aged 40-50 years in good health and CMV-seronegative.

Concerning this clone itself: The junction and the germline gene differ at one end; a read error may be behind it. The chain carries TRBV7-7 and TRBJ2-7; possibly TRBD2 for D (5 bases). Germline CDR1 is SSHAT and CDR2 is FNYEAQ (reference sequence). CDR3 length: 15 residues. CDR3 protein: CASSLAEGRNNEQYF. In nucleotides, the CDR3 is TGTGCTAGCAGCTTAGCCGAGGGAAGAAACAACGAGCAGTACTTC.

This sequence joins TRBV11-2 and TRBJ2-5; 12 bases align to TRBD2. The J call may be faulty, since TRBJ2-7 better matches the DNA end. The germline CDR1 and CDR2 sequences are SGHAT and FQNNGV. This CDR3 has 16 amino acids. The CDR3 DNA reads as TGTGCCAGCAGTCATACCACTAGCGGGGGGTCCTACGAGCAGTACTTC. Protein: CASSHTTSGGSYEQYF.

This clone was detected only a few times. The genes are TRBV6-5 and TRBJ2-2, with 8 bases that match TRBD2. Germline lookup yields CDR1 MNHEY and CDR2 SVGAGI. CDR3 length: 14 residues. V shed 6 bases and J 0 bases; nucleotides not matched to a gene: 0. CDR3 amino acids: CASRTSANTGELFF. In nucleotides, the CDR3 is TGTGCCAGCAGGACTAGCGCGAACACCGGGGAGCTGTTTTTT.

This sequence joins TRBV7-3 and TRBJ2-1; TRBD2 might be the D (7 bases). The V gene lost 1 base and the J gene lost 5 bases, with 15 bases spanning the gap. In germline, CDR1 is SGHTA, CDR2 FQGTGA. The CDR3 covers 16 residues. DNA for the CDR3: TGTGCCAGCAGCTTAAGGGGAGGGGGTGTAGACAATGAGCAGTTCTTC. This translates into CASSLRGGGVDNEQFF.

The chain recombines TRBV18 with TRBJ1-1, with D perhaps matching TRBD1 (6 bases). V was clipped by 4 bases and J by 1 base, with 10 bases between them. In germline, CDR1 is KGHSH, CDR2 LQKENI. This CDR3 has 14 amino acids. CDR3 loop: CASSRGGPNTEAFF. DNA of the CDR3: TGTGCCAGCTCACGGGGGGGCCCGAACACTGAAGCTTTCTTT.

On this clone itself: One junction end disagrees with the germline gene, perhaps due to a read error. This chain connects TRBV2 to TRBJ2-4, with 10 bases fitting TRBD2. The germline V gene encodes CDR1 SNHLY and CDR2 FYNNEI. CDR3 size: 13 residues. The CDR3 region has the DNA TGTGCCAGCAGTGGAACCACTAGCGGGGCTGGGGACTTC. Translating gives CASSGTTSGAGDF. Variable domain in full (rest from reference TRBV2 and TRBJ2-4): EPEVTQTPSHQVTQMGQEVILRCVPISNHLYFYWYRQILGQKVEFLVSFYNNEISEKSEIFDDQFSVERPDGSNFTLKIRSTKLEDSAMYFCASSGTTSGAGDFGAGTRLSVL.

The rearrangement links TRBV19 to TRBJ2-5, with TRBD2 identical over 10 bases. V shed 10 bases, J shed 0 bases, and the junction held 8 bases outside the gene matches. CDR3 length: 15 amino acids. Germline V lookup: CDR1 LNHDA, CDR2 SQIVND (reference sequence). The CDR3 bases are TGTGCCACCCGGACTAGCGGAGGAGACCAAGAGACCCAGTACTTC. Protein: CATRTSGGDQETQYF.

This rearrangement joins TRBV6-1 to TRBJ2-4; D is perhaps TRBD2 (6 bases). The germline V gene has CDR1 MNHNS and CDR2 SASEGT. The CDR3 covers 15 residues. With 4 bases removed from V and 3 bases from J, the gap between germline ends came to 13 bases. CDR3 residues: CASSGGWGDKNIQYF. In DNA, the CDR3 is TGTGCCAGCAGTGGAGGTTGGGGGGACAAAAACATTCAGTACTTC.

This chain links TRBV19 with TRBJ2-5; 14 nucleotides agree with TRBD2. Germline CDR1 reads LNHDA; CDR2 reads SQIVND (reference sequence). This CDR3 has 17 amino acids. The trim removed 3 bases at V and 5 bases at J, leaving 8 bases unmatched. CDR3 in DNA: TGTGCCAGTAGTATGGGGGGACTAGCGGGAGCTCTTGAGACCCAGTACTTC. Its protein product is CASSMGGLAGALETQYF.

For the CDR3, the DNA is TGTGCCAGCAGACCCGGACAGGGGGTTTACGAGCAGTACTTC. This encodes CASRPGQGVYEQYF. The chain has TRBV2 and TRBJ2-7; 10 bases line up with TRBD1. The germline V gene has CDR1 SNHLY and CDR2 FYNNEI. CDR3 length equals 14 residues. V trimming: 6 bases; J trimming: 4 bases; junction bases outside the gene matches: 6.